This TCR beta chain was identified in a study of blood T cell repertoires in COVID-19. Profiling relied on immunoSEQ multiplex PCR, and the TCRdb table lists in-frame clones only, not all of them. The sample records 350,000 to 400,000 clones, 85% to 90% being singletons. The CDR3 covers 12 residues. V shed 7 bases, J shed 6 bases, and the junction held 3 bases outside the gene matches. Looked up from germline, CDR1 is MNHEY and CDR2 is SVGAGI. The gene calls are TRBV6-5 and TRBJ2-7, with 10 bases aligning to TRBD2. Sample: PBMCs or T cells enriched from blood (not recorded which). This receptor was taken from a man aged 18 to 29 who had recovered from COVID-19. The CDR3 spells CASIAGGTEQYF. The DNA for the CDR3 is TGTGCCAGCATAGCGGGAGGCACCGAGCAGTACTTC.